Shown below are 4 T cell receptor beta chains from a single sample sequenced in a study of regulatory T cells in long-lasting Graves disease. This sample's time point: newly diagnosed GD, antithyroid drugs for less than 3 months. Generation of the TCR library employed RNA extracted from PBMCs. CDR3-region Arm-PCR and iRepertoire HTBI primers produced the TCR beta libraries. MiXCR, applied by TCRdb to the multiplex PCR reads, yields one record per CDR3 protein. Here the sample spans some 500,000 distinct CDR3 sequences, around an eighth being singletons. This same sample was also taken into another study, of T cells in Graves' hyperthyroidism and ophthalmopathy.

Here the sequenced sample was peripheral blood mononuclear cells (PBMCs), taken at new diagnosis, from a patient treated with antithyroid drugs. These receptors were collected from a man aged 25-40 years with Graves disease.

The sample holds many counts of this clonotype. The V call is TRBV27, the J call TRBJ2-2; TRBD1 aligns across 7 bases. J gave up 5 bases and V 8 bases, and 5 bases lay outside the gene matches. Germline CDR1 and CDR2: MNHEY and SMNVEV (reference sequence). This CDR3 comprises 13 residues. CDR3 residues: CASRTGGTGELFF. DNA of the CDR3: TGTGCCAGCCGGACAGGAGGAACCGGGGAGCTGTTTTTT.

V usage is TRBV18 and J usage is TRBJ2-7, with TRBD2 matching 14 bases. Per the germline V gene, CDR1 is KGHSH and CDR2 is LQKENI. This CDR3 has 18 amino acids. The junction had 9 bases not matched to a gene; V was cut back by 4 bases and J by 1 base. The CDR3 coding sequence is TGTGCCAGCTCACTAACTGGACTAGCGGGAGGCCATTCCTACGAGCAGTACTTC. Translating it yields CASSLTGLAGGHSYEQYF.

This clonotype was detected many times. The chain employs TRBV7-9 and TRBJ2-1, with TRBD1 identical over 8 bases. Trimming removed 5 bases from V and 9 bases from J; junction bases left unmatched: 15. Germline lookup yields CDR1 SEHNR and CDR2 FQNEAQ (reference sequence). This CDR3 is built from 16 residues. The CDR3 nucleotides read TGTGCCAGCAGCCGAGGGTCGACAGGGGAGTTTCGTGAGCAGTTCTTC. Protein product: CASSRGSTGEFREQFF.

This clonotype was seen many times. The V gene is TRBV6-2 or TRBV6-3, the J gene TRBJ2-5, with TRBD2 matching over 9 bases. V was pared by 4 bases and J by 1 base, with 4 bases of the junction left unmatched. Germline-derived CDR1 and CDR2 are MNHEY and SVGEGT. This CDR3 is 15 amino acids long. The CDR3 here is CASSFPTSGQETQYF. Here the CDR3 DNA reads TGTGCCAGCAGTTTCCCGACTAGCGGCCAAGAGACCCAGTACTTC.